What follows are 28 T cell receptor beta chains derived from one specimen sequenced in a study of cytomegalovirus exposure and HLA in healthy donors. The PCR was carried out with 60 Vbeta primers and 13 Jbeta primers. The assay was immunoSEQ multiplex PCR, and TCRdb's table has in-frame clones only and misses some. The sample has approximately 140,000 clones, just over 65% seen once. The sequenced sample was PBMCs. These receptors were obtained from a woman in her sixties in good health and CMV-seronegative.

The V gene is TRBV18, the J gene TRBJ1-2; D gene ambiguous. Germline loops: CDR1 KGHSH, CDR2 LQKENI. The CDR3 is made up of 12 amino acids. The germline V and J ends were trimmed by 3 bases and 7 bases, with 9 bases remaining between them. The chain's CDR3 is CASSPPRSGYTF. As DNA, the CDR3 is TGTGCCAGCTCACCCCCGCGGTCTGGCTACACCTTC.

The CDR3 coding sequence is TGCGCCAGCAGCTCCCTCGCAGGGGGGTCTTACGAGCAGTACTTC. Translating gives CASSSLAGGSYEQYF. The chain employs TRBV5-1 and TRBJ2-7, with D perhaps TRBD1 (7 bases). V was clipped by 3 bases and J by 4 bases, with 17 bases between them. This CDR3 has 15 residues. Germline V gene lookup returns CDR1 SGHRS and CDR2 YFSETQ.

The rearrangement links TRBV21-1 to TRBJ2-1; the table assigns TRBD2, which was not confirmed against the DNA. TRBV21-1 is an annotated pseudogene. This CDR3 contains 16 residues. The CDR3 protein is CASSKTRLAIYNEQFF. As DNA, the CDR3 is TGTGCCAGCAGCAAAACCCGACTAGCGATCTACAATGAGCAGTTCTTC.

The chain recombines TRBV10-3 with TRBJ1-2; 8 bases agree with TRBD1. J lost 3 bases, V lost 6 bases, and 6 bases had no gene match. Germline CDR1 is ENHRY and CDR2 is SYGVKD. This CDR3 spans 14 amino acids. CDR3 region: CAISDRGGDYGYTF. As DNA, the CDR3 is TGTGCCATCAGCGACAGGGGAGGGGACTATGGCTACACCTTC.

The rearrangement links TRBV5-4 to TRBJ1-1, with 11 bases aligning to TRBD1. Per germline, CDR1 SGHNT and CDR2 YYREEE (reference sequence). The CDR3 covers 16 residues. With V trimmed by 0 bases and J by 1 base, 2 bases remained unmatched. The CDR3 nucleotides read TGTGCCAGCAGCTTGGGGGGACAGGGGGGGAACACTGAAGCTTTCTTT. It is translated as CASSLGGQGGNTEAFF.

This rearrangement joins TRBV11-1 to TRBJ1-1; unclear D gene. The CDR3 spans 13 residues. Germline V gene sequence: CDR1 SGHAT, CDR2 FQDESV (reference sequence). The V and J ends lost 1 base and 1 base respectively, with 4 bases between them. The CDR3, as DNA: TGTGCCAGCAGCTTAGGCAGGAACACTGAAGCTTTCTTT. It specifies CASSLGRNTEAFF.

This chain joins TRBV27 and TRBJ2-7; 7 bases are a match to TRBD2. After removal of 6 bases from V and 2 bases from J, the junction contained 7 bases not matched to a gene. The CDR3 is 14 amino acids. In germline, CDR1 is MNHEY, CDR2 SMNVEV (reference sequence). CDR3 bases: TGTGCCAGCAGATATACTAGCGTAACCTACGAGCAGTACTTC. It yields the protein CASRYTSVTYEQYF.

The rearrangement links TRBV10-3 to TRBJ1-5; perhaps TRBD1 as D (5 bases). The germline CDR1 and CDR2 sequences are ENHRY and SYGVKD. Trimming shortened V by 5 bases and J by 7 bases, and 12 bases separated the two germline ends. This CDR3 is built from 13 residues. CDR3 in DNA: TGTGCCATCAGTACAGGCTCCGAGCAGCCCCAGCATTTT. Protein product: CAISTGSEQPQHF.

This chain connects TRBV19 to TRBJ1-4; D may be TRBD1 (5 bases). CDR1 and CDR2 (germline): LNHDA, SQIVND (reference sequence). V was clipped by 1 base and J by 4 bases, with 13 bases between them. The CDR3 is 16 residues long. CDR3 residues: CASSIGLGVNNEKLFF. DNA for the CDR3: TGTGCCAGTAGTATAGGTTTAGGGGTGAATAATGAAAAACTGTTTTTT.

This chain connects TRBV27 to TRBJ1-4, with D tentatively TRBD1 (6 bases). Trimming cost V 8 bases and J 12 bases, with 16 bases left between them. This CDR3 comprises 12 residues. Germline CDR1 MNHEY, CDR2 SMNVEV (reference sequence). The CDR3 DNA reads TGTGCCAGCGGTCACAGGGCAGGGGAACTGTTTTTT. It specifies CASGHRAGELFF.

This clone was seen just once. The V call is TRBV23-1, the J call TRBJ2-7; 8 bases agree with TRBD2. TRBV23-1 is an ORF; its function is uncertain. The CDR3 is 17 amino acids. V shed 2 bases, J shed 0 bases, and the junction held 9 bases outside the gene matches. CDR3 sequence reads: CASSQPGGDPSSYEQYF. The CDR3 region has the DNA TGCGCCAGCAGTCAACCGGGGGGGGACCCAAGCTCCTACGAGCAGTACTTC.

The chain combines TRBV5-6 with TRBJ2-4; possibly TRBD2 for D (5 bases). The CDR3 spans 16 residues. Germline CDR1 and CDR2: SGHDT and YYEEEE. The V end lost 4 bases, the J end lost 0 bases, and 14 bases lay between the germline ends. The CDR3 region is CASSPRRVLAKNIQYF. In DNA form, the CDR3 reads TGTGCCAGCAGCCCGAGGCGGGTGCTAGCCAAAAACATTCAGTACTTC.

The chain employs TRBV7-9 and TRBJ2-5, with D hard to call. V was shortened by 4 bases and J by 8 bases, with 14 bases between the two germline ends. Germline loops: CDR1 SEHNR, CDR2 FQNEAQ (reference sequence). This CDR3 region has 13 residues. CDR3 nucleotides: TGTGCCAGCAGCTCTCGGTACTCGGTTACCCAGTACTTC. It is translated as CASSSRYSVTQYF.

The gene calls are TRBV5-4 and TRBJ1-2; D uncertain. CDR3 length: 16 residues. V lost 4 bases, J lost 0 bases, and 16 bases lay in between. Looked up from germline, CDR1 is SGHNT and CDR2 is YYREEE (reference sequence). CDR3 DNA: TGTGCCAGCAGCCCCCCCGGACTGAGAGCTAACTATGGCTACACCTTC. It encodes CASSPPGLRANYGYTF.

V is TRBV2 and J is TRBJ2-5; D is perhaps TRBD2 (6 bases). This CDR3 is built from 13 residues. The germline gives CDR1 SNHLY, CDR2 FYNNEI. V was trimmed by 6 bases and J by 4 bases, leaving 12 bases between them. CDR3 residues: CASRRDWTETQYF. CDR3 bases: TGTGCCAGCAGACGGGACTGGACAGAGACCCAGTACTTC.

This clone was found a few times. V is TRBV7-2 and J is TRBJ2-7; TRBD2 matches 8 bases. The CDR3 runs to 15 residues. V was pared by 1 base and J by 6 bases, with 8 bases of the junction left unmatched. In germline, CDR1 is SGHTA, CDR2 FQGNSA. CDR3 residues: CASSLGATSATEQYF. The DNA of the CDR3 is TGTGCCAGCAGCTTAGGGGCGACTAGCGCGACCGAGCAGTACTTC.

The chain uses TRBV5-1 and TRBJ2-5; 10 positions match TRBD2. The J call may be wrong; the DNA end is better matched by TRBJ2-7. This CDR3 contains 14 residues. Looked up from germline, CDR1 is SGHRS and CDR2 is YFSETQ. CDR3 sequence: CASSLAASGGEQYF. CDR3 nucleotides: TGCGCCAGCAGCTTGGCGGCTAGCGGGGGCGAGCAGTACTTC.

The genes are TRBV6-1 and TRBJ2-2, with 7 nucleotides matching TRBD1. Germline V gene data show CDR1 as MNHNS and CDR2 as SASEGT. The CDR3 contains 14 residues. V was pared by 7 bases and J by 3 bases, with 5 bases of the junction left unmatched. The CDR3 protein is CASIRQGDTGELFF. CDR3 nucleotides: TGTGCCAGCATACGGCAGGGGGACACCGGGGAGCTGTTTTTT.

CDR3 loop: CASSQDGQPVSGANVLTF. The CDR3 DNA reads TGCGCCAGCAGCCAAGACGGACAACCGGTTTCTGGGGCCAACGTCCTGACTTTC. V gene TRBV4-1 combines with J gene TRBJ2-6; D perhaps matches TRBD1 (5 bases). The CDR3 extends over 18 amino acids. Germline V gene data show CDR1 as MGHRA and CDR2 as YSYEKL. Deletions cut 0 bases from V and 1 base from J, with 13 bases between.

The chain recombines TRBV9 with TRBJ1-1, with D uncertain. The CDR3 spans 15 residues. Germline CDR1 is SGDLS and CDR2 is YYNGEE. Trimming took 0 bases from V and 3 from J, leaving 12 bases between them. As DNA, the CDR3 is TGTGCCAGCAGCGTAGCCCCGTCGAGGGACACTGAAGCTTTCTTT. It translates to CASSVAPSRDTEAFF.

The chain joins TRBV19 to TRBJ2-5, with TRBD2 as a possible D gene (5 bases). The V gene lost 3 bases and the J gene lost 5 bases, with 13 bases spanning the gap. CDR3 length: 14 amino acids. Looked up from germline, CDR1 is LNHDA and CDR2 is SQIVND (reference sequence). The CDR3 region is CASSIGSRGETQYF. The CDR3 DNA is TGTGCCAGTAGTATTGGGAGTAGAGGGGAGACCCAGTACTTC.

The chain has TRBV11-3 and TRBJ1-1; D call uncertain. The CDR3 contains 13 residues. Trimming removed 1 base at V and 1 base at J, with 4 bases between. Germline-derived CDR1 and CDR2 are SGHNT and YENEEA. CDR3 amino acids: CASSLGQNTEAFF. The CDR3 bases are TGTGCCAGCAGCTTAGGACAGAACACTGAAGCTTTCTTT.

Here the CDR3 reads CASKGDRGVNTEAFF. The CDR3 DNA reads TGTGCCAGCAAGGGGGACAGGGGGGTGAACACTGAAGCTTTCTTT. The chain couples TRBV6-6 to TRBJ1-1, with 11 positions matching TRBD1. The CDR3 is 15 amino acids. The germline V gene encodes CDR1 MNHNY and CDR2 SVGAGI (reference sequence). V trimming: 7 bases; J trimming: 0 bases; junction bases outside the gene matches: 4.

The V and J genes are TRBV27 and TRBJ1-6; no clear D. With 0 bases removed from V and 7 bases from J, the gap between germline ends came to 13 bases. The CDR3 length is 16 residues. CDR1 is MNHEY and CDR2 is SMNVEV in the germline V gene (reference sequence). In DNA, the CDR3 is TGTGCCAGCAGTTTATCTTGGAGGGCGTTAAATTCACCCCTCCACTTT. It specifies CASSLSWRALNSPLHF.

V gene TRBV18 combines with J gene TRBJ2-2, with a tentative D call TRBD1 (6 bases). V shed 1 base and J shed 2 bases, with 8 bases lying between them. Looked up from germline, CDR1 is KGHSH and CDR2 is LQKENI. The CDR3 length is 15 residues. The CDR3 DNA sequence: TGTGCCAGCTCACCACAGGGACATAACACCGGGGAGCTGTTTTTT. Amino acids: CASSPQGHNTGELFF.

The rearrangement links TRBV20-1 to TRBJ2-7, with no clear D. The CDR3 extends over 10 amino acids. CDR1 DFQATT and CDR2 SNEGSKA come from the germline V gene (reference sequence). V was clipped by 8 bases and J by 1 base, with 6 bases between them. CDR3 residues: CSPKSYEQYF. CDR3 nucleotides: TGCAGTCCCAAATCCTACGAGCAGTACTTC.

J is TRBJ1-5 and V is TRBV6-5; TRBD1 agrees at 11 bases. The CDR3 is 16 residues long. V gave up 1 base and J gave up 3 bases; unmatched junction bases: 2. CDR1 is MNHEY and CDR2 is SVGAGI in the germline V gene. The CDR3 region is CASSYWDRGANQPQHF. CDR3 DNA sequence: TGTGCCAGCAGTTACTGGGACAGGGGGGCCAATCAGCCCCAGCATTTT.

The chain carries TRBV11-2 and TRBJ2-3; D may be TRBD1 (6 bases). The V end lost 4 bases, the J end lost 5 bases, and 16 bases lay between the germline ends. This CDR3 is 15 amino acids long. Germline loops: CDR1 SGHAT, CDR2 FQNNGV. As DNA, the CDR3 is TGTGCCAGCAGCTCGCAAACAGGGATTTTAGATACGCAGTATTTT. Encoded protein: CASSSQTGILDTQYF.